This T cell receptor (beta chain) emerged from a study of shared clonotypes between healthy human individuals. Genomic DNA (from each subset) was split evenly across several immunoSEQ plates. Clones were sequenced by immunoSEQ multiplex PCR, and TCRdb holds only the in-frame ones, with some missing. The sample lists 400,000 to 500,000 clones, 70% to 80% seen once, with roughly 12% in the top ten. In germline, CDR1 is LNHDA, CDR2 SQIVND (reference sequence). The V end was cut by 5 bases, the J end by 3 bases, with 15 bases between. The CDR3 totals 15 residues. The sequencing input was PBMCs. The chain links TRBV19 to TRBJ2-3; D may be TRBD1 (6 bases). The sequence was obtained from a woman aged 35 to 49 in good health. Some clones in this sample may be carry-over from other donors' samples. The CDR3 reads CASSPDRTGTDTQYF. In DNA form, the CDR3 reads TGTGCCAGTAGTCCCGACAGGACGGGGACAGATACGCAGTATTTT. Using reference TRBV19 and TRBJ2-3 for the parts outside the CDR3, the full variable domain is DGGITQSPKYLFRKEGQNVTLSCEQNLNHDAMYWYRQDPGQGLRLIYYSQIVNDFQKGDIAEGYSVSREKKESFPLTVTSAQKNPTAFYLCASSPDRTGTDTQYFGPGTRLTVL.